This TCR beta chain is drawn from a study of cytomegalovirus exposure and HLA in healthy donors. Study information: Most donors, roughly 77% of over 300 genotyped, fell in the Caucasian-associated ancestry cluster.

Researchers ran the PCR with 60 Vbeta and 13 Jbeta primers. Only in-frame clones appear in the TCRdb table, and some are missing; sequencing was by immunoSEQ multiplex PCR. The sample lists about 200,000 clones; 65% to 85% were seen once. Notes on this clone: The antigen remains unidentified.

General study results and limits: Later analysis showed most CMV-associated TCR beta chains appearing HLA-restricted. In an earlier analysis, about 87% or about 30%: the productive usage of most TCR beta V segments. What a later analysis showed was that several of the most significant clusters appeared linked to common viral pathogens.

The CDR3 is made up of 12 amino acids. The germline V and J ends were trimmed by 10 bases and 3 bases, with 13 bases remaining between them. Germline V gene lookup returns CDR1 SNHLY and CDR2 FYNNEI. The source material was PBMCs. The receptor was derived from a man between 18 and 29 years old in good health and CMV-seronegative. The chain combines TRBV2 with TRBJ2-7; tentatively, D is TRBD2 (5 bases). DNA of the CDR3: TGTGCCACCTACTCGGGGAGCTACGAGCAGTACTTC. Its translation is CATYSGSYEQYF.